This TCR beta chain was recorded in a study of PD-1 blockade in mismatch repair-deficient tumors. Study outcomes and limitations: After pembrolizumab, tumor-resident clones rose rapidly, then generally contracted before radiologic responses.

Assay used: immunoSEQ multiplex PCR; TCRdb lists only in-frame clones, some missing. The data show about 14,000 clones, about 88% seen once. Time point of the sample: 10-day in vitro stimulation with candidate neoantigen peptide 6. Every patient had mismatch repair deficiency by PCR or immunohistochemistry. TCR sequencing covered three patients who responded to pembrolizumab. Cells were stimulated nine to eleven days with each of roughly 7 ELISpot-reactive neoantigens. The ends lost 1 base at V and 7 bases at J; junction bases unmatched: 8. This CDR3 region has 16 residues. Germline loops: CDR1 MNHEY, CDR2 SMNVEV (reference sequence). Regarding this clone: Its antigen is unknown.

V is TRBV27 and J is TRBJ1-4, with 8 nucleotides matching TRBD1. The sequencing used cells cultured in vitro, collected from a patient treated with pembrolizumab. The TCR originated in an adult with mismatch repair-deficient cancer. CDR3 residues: CASSLWKQGGAEKLFF. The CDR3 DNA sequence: TGTGCCAGCAGTTTATGGAAACAGGGGGGGGCTGAAAAACTGTTTTTT.